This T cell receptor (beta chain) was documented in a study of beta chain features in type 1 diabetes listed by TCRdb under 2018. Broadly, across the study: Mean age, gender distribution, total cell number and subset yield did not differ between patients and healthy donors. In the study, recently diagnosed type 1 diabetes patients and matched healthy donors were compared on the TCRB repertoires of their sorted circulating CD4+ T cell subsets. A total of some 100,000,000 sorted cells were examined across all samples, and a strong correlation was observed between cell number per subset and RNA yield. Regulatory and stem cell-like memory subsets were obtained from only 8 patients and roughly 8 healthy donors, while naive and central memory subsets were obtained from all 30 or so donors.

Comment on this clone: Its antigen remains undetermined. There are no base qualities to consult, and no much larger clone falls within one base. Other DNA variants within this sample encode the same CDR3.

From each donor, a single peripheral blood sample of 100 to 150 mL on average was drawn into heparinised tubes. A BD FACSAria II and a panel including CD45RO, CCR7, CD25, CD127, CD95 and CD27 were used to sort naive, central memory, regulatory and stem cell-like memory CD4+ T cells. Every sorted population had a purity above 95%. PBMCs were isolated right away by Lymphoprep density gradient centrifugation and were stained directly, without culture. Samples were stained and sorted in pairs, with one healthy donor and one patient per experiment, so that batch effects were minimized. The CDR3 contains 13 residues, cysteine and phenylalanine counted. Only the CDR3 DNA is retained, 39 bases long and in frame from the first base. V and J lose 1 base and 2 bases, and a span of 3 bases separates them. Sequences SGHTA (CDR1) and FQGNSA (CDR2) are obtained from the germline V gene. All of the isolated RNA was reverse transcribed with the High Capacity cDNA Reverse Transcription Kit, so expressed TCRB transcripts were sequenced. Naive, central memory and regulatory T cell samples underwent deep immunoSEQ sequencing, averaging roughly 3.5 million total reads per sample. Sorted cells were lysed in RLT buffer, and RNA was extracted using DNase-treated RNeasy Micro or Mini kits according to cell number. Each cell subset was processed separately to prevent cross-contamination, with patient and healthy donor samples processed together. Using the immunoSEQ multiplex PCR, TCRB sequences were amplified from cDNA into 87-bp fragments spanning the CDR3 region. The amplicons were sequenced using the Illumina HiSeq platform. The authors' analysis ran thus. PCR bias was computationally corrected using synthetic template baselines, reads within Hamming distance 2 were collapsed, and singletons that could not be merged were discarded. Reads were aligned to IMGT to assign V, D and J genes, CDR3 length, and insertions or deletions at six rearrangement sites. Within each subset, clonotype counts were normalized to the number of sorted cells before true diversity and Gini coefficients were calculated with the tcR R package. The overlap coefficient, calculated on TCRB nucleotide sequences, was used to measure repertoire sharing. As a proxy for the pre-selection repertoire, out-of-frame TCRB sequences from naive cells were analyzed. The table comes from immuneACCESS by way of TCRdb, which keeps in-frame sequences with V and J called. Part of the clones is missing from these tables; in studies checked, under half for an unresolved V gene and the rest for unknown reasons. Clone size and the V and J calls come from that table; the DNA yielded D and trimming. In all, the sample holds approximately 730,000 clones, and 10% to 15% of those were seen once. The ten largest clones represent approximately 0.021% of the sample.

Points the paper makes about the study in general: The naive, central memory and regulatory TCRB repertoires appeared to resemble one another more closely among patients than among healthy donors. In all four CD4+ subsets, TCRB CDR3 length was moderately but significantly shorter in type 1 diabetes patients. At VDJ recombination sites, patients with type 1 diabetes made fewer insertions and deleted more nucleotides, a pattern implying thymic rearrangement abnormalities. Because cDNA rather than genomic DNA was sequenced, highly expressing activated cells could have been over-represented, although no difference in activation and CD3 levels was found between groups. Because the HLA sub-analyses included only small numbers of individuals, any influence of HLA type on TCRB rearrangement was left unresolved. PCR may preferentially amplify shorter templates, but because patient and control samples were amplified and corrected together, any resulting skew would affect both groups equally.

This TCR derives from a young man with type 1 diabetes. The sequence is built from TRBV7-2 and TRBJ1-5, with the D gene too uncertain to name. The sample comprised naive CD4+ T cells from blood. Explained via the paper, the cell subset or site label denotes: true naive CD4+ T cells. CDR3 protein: CASSLVGNQPQHF. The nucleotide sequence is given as TGTGCCAGCAGCTTAGTCGGCAATCAGCCCCAGCATTTT. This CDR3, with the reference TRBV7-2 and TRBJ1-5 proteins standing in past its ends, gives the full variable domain GAGVSQSPSNKVTEKGKDVELRCDPISGHTALYWYRQSLGQGLEFLIYFQGNSAPDKSGLPSDRFSAERTGGSVSTLTIQRTQQEDSAVYLCASSLVGNQPQHFGDGTRLSIL.